Listed below are T cell receptor beta chains from one sample, sequenced in a study of T cell clonotyping in hematopoietic cell transplantation. TCRdb's copy holds only in-frame clones and misses some; the assay was immunoSEQ multiplex PCR. The sample records approximately 22,000 clones, around 90% being singletons. The sample consisted of peripheral blood mononuclear cells, taken before stem cell transplant. These receptors came from a young man with biphenotypic leukemia. Some clones in this sample may be carry-over from other donors' samples. Each CDR3 is given with its conserved first and last residue.

v_gene	j_gene	len	CDR3aa
TRBV9	TRBJ2-7	15	CASSVAPGAEDEQYF
TRBV7-2	TRBJ2-3	15	CASSSVLYRPDTQYF
TRBV11-2	TRBJ2-7	15	CASSLFRGDSYEQYF
TRBV9	TRBJ1-1	13	CASSAWDRDEAFF
TRBV7-2	TRBJ2-7	11	CASSLVHEQYF
TRBV7-9	TRBJ2-3	14	CASSLTRGTDTQYF
TRBV30	TRBJ2-2	13	CAWSVQGSGELFF
TRBV2	TRBJ2-6	18	CASRATTGGTSGANVLTF
TRBV9	TRBJ2-2	13	CASRWGGTGELFF
TRBV11-2	TRBJ2-2	15	CASSLRATDTGELFF
TRBV19	TRBJ1-5	13	CASTLGRAQPQHF
TRBV14	TRBJ2-5	15	CASSQTGLVPETQYF
TRBV7-6	TRBJ1-5	17	CASSLATRRYSNQPQHF
TRBV20-1	TRBJ2-1	11	CSAPSYNEQFF